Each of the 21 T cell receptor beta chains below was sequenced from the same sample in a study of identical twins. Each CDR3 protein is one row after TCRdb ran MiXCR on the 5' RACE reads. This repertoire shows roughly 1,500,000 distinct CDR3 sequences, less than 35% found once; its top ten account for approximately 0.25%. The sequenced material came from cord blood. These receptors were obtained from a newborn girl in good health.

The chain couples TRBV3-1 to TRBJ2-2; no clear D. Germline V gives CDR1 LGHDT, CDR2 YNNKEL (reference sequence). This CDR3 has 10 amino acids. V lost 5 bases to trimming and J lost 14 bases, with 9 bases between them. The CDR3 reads CASSNTKLFF. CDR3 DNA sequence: TGTGCCAGCAGCAATACGAAACTGTTTTTT. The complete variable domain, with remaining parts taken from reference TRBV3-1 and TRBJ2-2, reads DTAVSQTPKYLVTQMGNDKSIKCEQNLGHDTMYWYKQDSKKFLKIMFSYNNKELIINETVPNRFSPKSPDKAHLNLHINSLELGDSAVYFCASSNTKLFFGEGSRLTVL.

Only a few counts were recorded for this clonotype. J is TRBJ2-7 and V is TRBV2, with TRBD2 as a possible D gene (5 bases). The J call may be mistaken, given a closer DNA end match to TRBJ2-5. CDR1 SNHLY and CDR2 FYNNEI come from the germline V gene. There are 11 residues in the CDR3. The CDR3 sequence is CASRTKETQYF. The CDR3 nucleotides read TGTGCCAGCAGGACTAAAGAGACCCAGTACTTC.

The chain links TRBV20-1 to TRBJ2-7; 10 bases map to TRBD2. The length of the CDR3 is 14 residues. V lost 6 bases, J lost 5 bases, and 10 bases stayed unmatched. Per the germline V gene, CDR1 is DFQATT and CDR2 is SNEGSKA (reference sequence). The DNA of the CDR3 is TGCAGTGCGAAAGCGGGAGGGCCTAGGGACGAGCAGTACTTC. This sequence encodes CSAKAGGPRDEQYF.

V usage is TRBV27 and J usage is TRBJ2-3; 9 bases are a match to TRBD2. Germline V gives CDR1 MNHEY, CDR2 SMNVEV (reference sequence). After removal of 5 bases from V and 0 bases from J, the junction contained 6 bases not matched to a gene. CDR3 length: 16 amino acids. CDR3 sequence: CASSPATSGSTDTQYF. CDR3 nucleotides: TGTGCCAGCAGTCCCGCTACTAGCGGGAGCACAGATACGCAGTATTTT.

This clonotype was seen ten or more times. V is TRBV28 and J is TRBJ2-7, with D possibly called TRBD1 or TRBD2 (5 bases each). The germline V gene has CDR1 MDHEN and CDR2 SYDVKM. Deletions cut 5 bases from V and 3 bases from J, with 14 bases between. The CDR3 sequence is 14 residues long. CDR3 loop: CASSPTGRYYEQYF. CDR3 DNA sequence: TGTGCCAGCAGTCCGACGGGGCGCTACTACGAGCAGTACTTC. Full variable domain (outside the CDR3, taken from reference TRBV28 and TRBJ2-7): DVKVTQSSRYLVKRTGEKVFLECVQDMDHENMFWYRQDPGLGLRLIYFSYDVKMKEKGDIPEGYSVSREKKERFSLILESASTNQTSMYLCASSPTGRYYEQYFGPGTRLTVT.

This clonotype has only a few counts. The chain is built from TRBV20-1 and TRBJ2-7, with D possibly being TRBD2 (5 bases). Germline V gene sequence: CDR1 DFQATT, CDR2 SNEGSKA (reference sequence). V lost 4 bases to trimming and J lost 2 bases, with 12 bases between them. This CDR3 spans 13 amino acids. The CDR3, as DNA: TGCAGTGCTATTCGGACTTCAACCTACGAGCAGTACTTC. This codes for CSAIRTSTYEQYF.

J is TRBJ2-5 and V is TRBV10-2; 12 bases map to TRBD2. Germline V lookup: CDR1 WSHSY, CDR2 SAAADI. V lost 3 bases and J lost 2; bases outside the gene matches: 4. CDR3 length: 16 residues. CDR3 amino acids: CASSDGLAGPQETQYF. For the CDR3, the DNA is TGCGCCAGCAGTGACGGACTAGCGGGGCCTCAAGAGACCCAGTACTTC.

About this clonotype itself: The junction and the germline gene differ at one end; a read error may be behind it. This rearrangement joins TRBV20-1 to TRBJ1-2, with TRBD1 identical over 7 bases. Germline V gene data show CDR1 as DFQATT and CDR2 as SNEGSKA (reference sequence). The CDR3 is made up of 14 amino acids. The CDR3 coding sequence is TGCAGTGCCAGCCAGGGGGGAGTTAACTATGGCTACATCTTC. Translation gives CSASQGGVNYGYIF.

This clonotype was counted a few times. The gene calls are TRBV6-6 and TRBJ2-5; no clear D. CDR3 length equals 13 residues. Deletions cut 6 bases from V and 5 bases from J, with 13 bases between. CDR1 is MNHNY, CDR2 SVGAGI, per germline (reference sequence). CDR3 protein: CASRTRRLETQYF. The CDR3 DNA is TGTGCCAGCAGAACCCGACGGTTGGAGACCCAGTACTTC.

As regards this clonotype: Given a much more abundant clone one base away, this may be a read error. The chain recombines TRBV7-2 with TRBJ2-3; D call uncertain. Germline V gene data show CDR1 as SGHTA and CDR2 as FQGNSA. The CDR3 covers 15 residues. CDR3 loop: CASNLSQARTDTQYF. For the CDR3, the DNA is TGTGCCAGCAACTTATCTCAGGCCCGCACAGATACGCAGTATTTT. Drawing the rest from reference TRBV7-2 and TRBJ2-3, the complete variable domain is GAGVSQSPSNKVTEKGKDVELRCDPISGHTALYWYRQSLGQGLEFLIYFQGNSAPDKSGLPSDRFSAERTGGSVSTLTIQRTQQEDSAVYLCASNLSQARTDTQYFGPGTRLTVL.

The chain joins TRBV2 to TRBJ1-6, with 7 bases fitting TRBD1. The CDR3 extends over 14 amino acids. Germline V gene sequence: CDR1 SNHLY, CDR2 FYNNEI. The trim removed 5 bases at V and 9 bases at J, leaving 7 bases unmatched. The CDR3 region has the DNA TGTGCCAGCAGTCTCCGACAGGGAACTTCACCCCTCCACTTT. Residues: CASSLRQGTSPLHF.

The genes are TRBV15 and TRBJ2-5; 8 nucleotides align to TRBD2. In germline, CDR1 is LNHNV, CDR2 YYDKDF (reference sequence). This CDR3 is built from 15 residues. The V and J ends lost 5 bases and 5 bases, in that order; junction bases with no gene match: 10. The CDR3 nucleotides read TGTGCCACCAGCGGGGGTCCGGGGGGGCGTGAGACCCAGTACTTC. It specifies CATSGGPGGRETQYF. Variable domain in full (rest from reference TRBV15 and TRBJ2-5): DAMVIQNPRYQVTQFGKPVTLSCSQTLNHNVMYWYQQKSSQAPKLLFHYYDKDFNNEADTPDNFQSRRPNTSFCFLDIRSPGLGDTAMYLCATSGGPGGRETQYFGPGTRLLVL.

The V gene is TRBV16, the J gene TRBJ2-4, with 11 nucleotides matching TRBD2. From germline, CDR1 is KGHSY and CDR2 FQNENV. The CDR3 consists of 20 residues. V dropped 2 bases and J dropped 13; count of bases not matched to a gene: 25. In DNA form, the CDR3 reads TGTGCCAGCAGCCAAATCTGGACTAGCGGGCTTAGAGAGTGGTCTTACGTGCAGTACTTC. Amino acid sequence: CASSQIWTSGLREWSYVQYF.

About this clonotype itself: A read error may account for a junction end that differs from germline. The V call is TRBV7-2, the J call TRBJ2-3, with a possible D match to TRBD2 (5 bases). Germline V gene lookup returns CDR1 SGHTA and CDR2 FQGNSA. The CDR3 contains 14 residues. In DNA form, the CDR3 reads TGTGCCAGCAGCTTTGGACTGAGCATAGATACGCAGTATTTT. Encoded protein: CASSFGLSIDTQYF.

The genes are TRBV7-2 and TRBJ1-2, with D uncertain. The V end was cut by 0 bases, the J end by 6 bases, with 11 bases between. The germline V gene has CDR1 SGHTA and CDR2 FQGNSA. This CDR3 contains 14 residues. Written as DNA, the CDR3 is TGTGCCAGCAGCTTAGCAAGGGAGGAACATGGCTACACCTTC. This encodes CASSLAREEHGYTF.

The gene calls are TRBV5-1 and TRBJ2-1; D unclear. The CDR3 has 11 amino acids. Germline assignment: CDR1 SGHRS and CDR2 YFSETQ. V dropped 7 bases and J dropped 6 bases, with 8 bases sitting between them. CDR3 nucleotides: TGCGCCAGCGAATCGGGCAATGAGCAGTTCTTC. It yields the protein CASESGNEQFF.

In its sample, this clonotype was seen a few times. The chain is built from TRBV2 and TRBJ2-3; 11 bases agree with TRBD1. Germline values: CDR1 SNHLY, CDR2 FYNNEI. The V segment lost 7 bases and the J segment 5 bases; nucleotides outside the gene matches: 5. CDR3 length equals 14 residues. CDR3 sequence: CASNGQGAEDTQYF. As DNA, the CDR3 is TGTGCCAGCAATGGACAGGGGGCGGAAGATACGCAGTATTTT.

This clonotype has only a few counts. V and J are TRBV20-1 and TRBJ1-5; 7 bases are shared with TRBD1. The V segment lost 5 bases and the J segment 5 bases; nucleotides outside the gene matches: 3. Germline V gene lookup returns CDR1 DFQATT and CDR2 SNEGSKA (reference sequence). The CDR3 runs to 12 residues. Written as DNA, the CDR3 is TGCAGTGCTCCAGGGGGTTATCAGCCCCAGCATTTT. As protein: CSAPGGYQPQHF.

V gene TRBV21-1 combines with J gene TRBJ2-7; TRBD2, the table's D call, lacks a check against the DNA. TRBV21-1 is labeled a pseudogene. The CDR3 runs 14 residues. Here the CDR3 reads CASSKTRATYEQYF. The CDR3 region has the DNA TGTGCCAGCAGCAAAACCAGGGCCACCTACGAGCAGTACTTC.

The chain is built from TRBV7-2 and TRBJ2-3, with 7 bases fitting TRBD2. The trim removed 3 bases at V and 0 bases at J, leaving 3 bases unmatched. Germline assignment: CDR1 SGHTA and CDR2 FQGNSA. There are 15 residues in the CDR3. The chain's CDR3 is CASSFDGRSTDTQYF. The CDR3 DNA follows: TGTGCCAGCAGCTTCGACGGGAGGAGCACAGATACGCAGTATTTT.

The CDR3 protein is CASSSTSGSFNNEQFF. The CDR3 region has the DNA TGTGCCAGCAGTTCGACTAGCGGGAGTTTCAACAATGAGCAGTTCTTC. The rearrangement joins TRBV6-5 to TRBJ2-1; TRBD2 aligns across 12 bases. The trim removed 4 bases at V and 5 bases at J, leaving 6 bases unmatched. This CDR3 spans 16 amino acids. Looked up from germline, CDR1 is MNHEY and CDR2 is SVGAGI.